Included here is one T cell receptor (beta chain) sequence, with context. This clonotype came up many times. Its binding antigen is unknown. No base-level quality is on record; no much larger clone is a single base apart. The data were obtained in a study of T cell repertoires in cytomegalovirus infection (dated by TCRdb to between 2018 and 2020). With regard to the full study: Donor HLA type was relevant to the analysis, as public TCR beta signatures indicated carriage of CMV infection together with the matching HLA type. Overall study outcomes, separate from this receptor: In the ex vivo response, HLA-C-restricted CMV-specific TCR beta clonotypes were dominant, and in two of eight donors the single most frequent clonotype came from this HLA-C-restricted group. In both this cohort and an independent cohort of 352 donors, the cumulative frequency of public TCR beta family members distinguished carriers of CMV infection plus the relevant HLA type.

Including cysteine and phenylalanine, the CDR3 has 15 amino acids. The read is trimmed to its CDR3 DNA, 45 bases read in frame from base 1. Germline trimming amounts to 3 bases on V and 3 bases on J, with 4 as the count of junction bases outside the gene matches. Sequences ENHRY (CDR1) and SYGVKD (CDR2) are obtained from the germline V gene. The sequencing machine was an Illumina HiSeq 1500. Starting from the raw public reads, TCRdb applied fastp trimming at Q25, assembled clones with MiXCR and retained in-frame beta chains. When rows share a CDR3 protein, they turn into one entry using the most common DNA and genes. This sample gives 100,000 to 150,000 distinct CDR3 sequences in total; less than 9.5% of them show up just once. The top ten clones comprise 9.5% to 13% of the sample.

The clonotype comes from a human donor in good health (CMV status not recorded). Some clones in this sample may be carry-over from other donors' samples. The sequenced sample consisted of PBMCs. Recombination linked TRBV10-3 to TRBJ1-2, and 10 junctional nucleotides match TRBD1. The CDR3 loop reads CAISDTTGGHYGYTF. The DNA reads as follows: TGTGCCATCAGTGATACGACAGGGGGCCACTATGGCTACACCTTC.